This T cell receptor (beta chain) stems from a study of shared clonotypes between healthy human individuals. Study-wide results and limits: Sampling involved blood alone; tissue repertoires likely differ.

Clones were read by immunoSEQ multiplex PCR, and TCRdb kept only the in-frame ones, dropping some. The sample lists more than 1.2 million clones; 98% were seen once. From germline, CDR1 is KGHSH and CDR2 LQKENI. This CDR3 comprises 17 residues. The ends were cut back, 3 bases at V and 1 base at J, with 16 bases in the middle. This clone was found once. Antigen: not known. Specimen: naive CD4+ T cells sorted from blood. Subset specified: CD45RA+ positively selected. The chain joins TRBV18 to TRBJ1-5, with D perhaps TRBD1 (5 bases). This clonotype was sampled from a man aged 25 to 45 in good health. DNA of the CDR3: TGTGCCAGCTCACCTTTAAGCGCGGGACGGAGCAATCAGCCCCAGCATTTT. Translation gives CASSPLSAGRSNQPQHF.